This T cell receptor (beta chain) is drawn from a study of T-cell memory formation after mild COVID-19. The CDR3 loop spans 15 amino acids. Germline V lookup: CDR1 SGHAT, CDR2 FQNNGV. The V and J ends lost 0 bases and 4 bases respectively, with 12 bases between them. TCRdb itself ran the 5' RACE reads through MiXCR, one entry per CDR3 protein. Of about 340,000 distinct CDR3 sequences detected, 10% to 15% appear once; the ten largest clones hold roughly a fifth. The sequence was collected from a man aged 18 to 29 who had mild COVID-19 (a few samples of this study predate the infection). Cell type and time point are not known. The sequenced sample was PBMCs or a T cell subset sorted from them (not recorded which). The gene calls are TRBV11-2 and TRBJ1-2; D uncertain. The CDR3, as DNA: TGTGCCAGCAGCTTAGATATCGGAGGGAGCTATGGCTACACCTTC. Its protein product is CASSLDIGGSYGYTF.